This passage covers 28 T cell receptor beta chains from one sample sequenced in a study of naive and memory T cell subsets. Amplification of ligated cDNA took four PCR rounds with SP2 and nested alpha and beta constant primers. TCRdb re-analysed the UMI-ligation and nested PCR reads in MiXCR, keeping a single row per CDR3 protein. The sample consists of tens of thousands of distinct CDR3 sequences, 9.5% to 11% of them appearing once. The treatment here: skin biopsy from PPD injection site in Mantoux-positive individual. TCR cDNA received a 3' ligated oligonucleotide that carried a UMI. The sequencing used skin, collected from a tuberculin skin test site. The receptor source for this set is an adult in good health.

This clonotype was detected many times. This chain joins TRBV7-3 and TRBJ1-1, with D uncertain. Trimming shortened V by 3 bases and J by 7 bases, and 12 bases separated the two germline ends. This CDR3 comprises 13 residues. Germline V gene lookup returns CDR1 SGHTA and CDR2 FQGTGA. CDR3 amino acids: CASSLGSGGEAFF. The CDR3 DNA sequence: TGTGCCAGCAGCTTGGGCTCTGGCGGTGAAGCTTTCTTT.

Ten or more counts support this clonotype. This chain uses TRBV27 with TRBJ2-5; 9 positions agree with TRBD1. Per germline, CDR1 MNHEY and CDR2 SMNVEV (reference sequence). V was clipped by 6 bases and J by 1 base; unmatched bases: 9. The CDR3 consists of 16 residues. Here the CDR3 reads CASSSLRQGGQETQYF. Here the CDR3 DNA reads TGTGCCAGCAGCTCACTTAGACAGGGGGGCCAAGAGACCCAGTACTTC.

This rearrangement joins TRBV2 to TRBJ2-7, with 7 bases fitting TRBD2. Per germline, CDR1 SNHLY and CDR2 FYNNEI. The CDR3 spans 14 residues. Trimming at V came to 7 bases and at J to 2 bases, leaving 8 bases not matched to a gene. CDR3 sequence reads: CASTEGGSTYEQYF. The CDR3 DNA reads as TGTGCCAGCACCGAGGGAGGGTCCACCTACGAGCAGTACTTC.

The chain couples TRBV12-3 or TRBV12-4 to TRBJ2-7; 12 bases are shared with TRBD2. The CDR3 consists of 16 residues. Unmatched junction bases numbered 4, after V lost 0 bases and J lost 4 bases. CDR3: CASSLAWTSGKYEQYF. The CDR3 region has the DNA TGTGCCAGCAGTTTAGCGTGGACTAGCGGGAAGTACGAGCAGTACTTC.

This clonotype came up many times. The chain is built from TRBV7-3 and TRBJ2-1; weak D call: TRBD2 (7 bases). Germline loops: CDR1 SGHTA, CDR2 FQGTGA. Trimming removed 3 bases from V and 6 bases from J, with 12 bases in between. The CDR3 runs 14 residues. CDR3 residues: CASSLGGPSNEQFF. The CDR3 nucleotides read TGTGCCAGCAGCTTGGGGGGGCCGAGCAATGAGCAGTTCTTC.

The CDR3 spells CASSSVTGATQYF. The CDR3 DNA follows: TGTGCCAGCAGTTCTGTGACAGGGGCCACGCAGTATTTT. The rearrangement uses TRBV6-1 and TRBJ2-3, with TRBD1 matching 8 bases. From germline, CDR1 is MNHNS and CDR2 SASEGT. The V segment lost 5 bases and the J segment 9 bases; nucleotides outside the gene matches: 7. This CDR3 contains 13 residues.

This chain connects TRBV20-1 to TRBJ2-2; 9 bases are shared with TRBD2. The V segment lost 3 bases and the J segment 6 bases; nucleotides outside the gene matches: 8. The germline V gene encodes CDR1 DFQATT and CDR2 SNEGSKA (reference sequence). The CDR3 loop spans 15 amino acids. The CDR3 nucleotides read TGCAGTGCTAGTAGGGCTAGCGGGGTCTCCGGGGAGCTGTTTTTT. As protein: CSASRASGVSGELFF.

The chain couples TRBV19 to TRBJ2-3; D not certain. V lost 4 bases and J 4 bases, leaving 12 bases between the germline ends. There are 14 residues in the CDR3. Germline V CDR1 and CDR2: LNHDA, SQIVND (reference sequence). CDR3 nucleotide sequence: TGTGCCAGTAGTACAAGGACCCCTTCAGATACGCAGTATTTT. It is translated as CASSTRTPSDTQYF.

This clonotype was seen more than once but under ten times. Sequence at one end of the junction differs from germline and may be a read error. The chain couples TRBV3-1 to TRBJ2-1; 12 nucleotides line up with TRBD2. Germline V gene lookup returns CDR1 LGHDT and CDR2 YNNKEL (reference sequence). This CDR3 is built from 13 residues. DNA of the CDR3: TGTGCCAGCAGCCAACAAGTTGGGACTAGCGGGTCCTTC. Protein: CASSQQVGTSGSF.

This clonotype came up many times. The J gene is TRBJ2-1, the V gene TRBV7-9, with 14 bases matching TRBD2. The CDR3 covers 13 residues. V shed 7 bases, J shed 12 bases, and the junction held 5 bases outside the gene matches. Looked up from germline, CDR1 is SEHNR and CDR2 is FQNEAQ (reference sequence). CDR3: CASTGLAGVWQFF. The CDR3 DNA follows: TGTGCCAGCACGGGACTAGCGGGAGTTTGGCAGTTCTTC.

This clonotype was detected ten times or more. The V call is TRBV20-1, the J call TRBJ2-2, with 7 bases that match TRBD1. CDR3 length: 14 amino acids. The germline V gene encodes CDR1 DFQATT and CDR2 SNEGSKA (reference sequence). V gave up 4 bases and J gave up 3 bases; unmatched junction bases: 5. CDR3 DNA sequence: TGCAGTGCTAAAGGGGGCCAATACACCGGGGAGCTGTTTTTT. It is translated as CSAKGGQYTGELFF.

This clonotype was counted at least ten times. The chain employs TRBV12-3 or TRBV12-4 and TRBJ2-1; D call uncertain. This CDR3 is 16 amino acids long. The germline V and J ends were trimmed by 2 bases and 2 bases, with 13 bases remaining between them. CDR3 coding DNA: TGTGCCAGCAGTTTAAAAGTCGGGCCGGCCTACAATGAGCAGTTCTTC. Amino acids: CASSLKVGPAYNEQFF.

This clonotype appeared many times. Compared with germline, one end of the junction differs, possibly owing to a read error. The chain links TRBV7-7 to TRBJ2-5; D ambiguous. Germline assignment: CDR1 SSHAT and CDR2 FNYEAQ (reference sequence). The CDR3 is 15 residues long. The CDR3 DNA follows: TGTGCTAGCAGCCGACTCGGAAGTAACCAAGAGACCCAGTACTTC. Protein product: CASSRLGSNQETQYF.

J is TRBJ1-4 and V is TRBV19; 7 bases align to TRBD1. There are 14 residues in the CDR3. Germline CDR1 LNHDA, CDR2 SQIVND (reference sequence). V trimming: 5 bases; J trimming: 5 bases; junction bases outside the gene matches: 5. CDR3 residues: CASSAGTANEKLFF. Written as DNA, the CDR3 is TGTGCCAGTAGTGCCGGGACAGCGAATGAAAAACTGTTTTTT.

This clonotype appeared many times. The V gene is TRBV4-1, the J gene TRBJ1-5; a weak D match, TRBD1 (5 bases). V gave up 4 bases and J gave up 0 bases, with 13 bases separating them. In germline, CDR1 is MGHRA, CDR2 YSYEKL. This CDR3 is 16 amino acids long. The CDR3 loop reads CASSPRDSHSNQPQHF. DNA for the CDR3: TGCGCCAGCAGCCCCCGTGACAGCCATAGCAATCAGCCCCAGCATTTT.

This clonotype was detected only a few times. The chain is built from TRBV10-2 and TRBJ1-2, with D uncertain. Between the trimmed V and J ends, which lost 0 bases and 6 bases, there was a span of 8 bases. The CDR3 is 13 residues long. Germline V gene sequence: CDR1 WSHSY, CDR2 SAAADI. CDR3 DNA sequence: TGCGCCAGCAGTGAGTCAGGGCGGGATGGCTACACCTTC. Translated, it gives CASSESGRDGYTF.

The chain combines TRBV12-3 or TRBV12-4 with TRBJ2-1, with a possible D match to TRBD2 (7 bases). The V and J ends lost 7 bases and 5 bases respectively, with 12 bases between them. The CDR3 totals 13 residues. CDR3: CASTRGADNEQFF. CDR3 coding DNA: TGTGCCAGCACCCGGGGGGCTGACAATGAGCAGTTCTTC.

This clonotype was recorded at least ten times. For the CDR3, the DNA is TGTGCCAGCAGCATCTACCAGGGACTAGCGGGGGGCACAGATACGCAGTATTTT. The encoded protein is CASSIYQGLAGGTDTQYF. This chain joins TRBV11-2 and TRBJ2-3; 14 nucleotides agree with TRBD2. The trim removed 5 bases at V and 1 base at J, leaving 8 bases unmatched. The V gene's germline CDR1 is SGHAT and CDR2 FQNNGV. CDR3 length: 18 residues.

This clonotype turned up a few times. This sequence joins TRBV6-1 and TRBJ2-1; possibly TRBD1 or TRBD2 for D (5 bases each). The CDR3 is made up of 16 amino acids. Trimming took off 2 bases at V and 0 bases at J, with 11 bases between the two ends. Germline CDR1 and CDR2: MNHNS and SASEGT. Here the CDR3 reads CASSESWGSSYNEQFF. The CDR3 DNA reads as TGTGCCAGCAGTGAATCATGGGGGAGCTCCTACAATGAGCAGTTCTTC.

This clonotype was counted ten times or more. The CDR3, as DNA: TGTGCCAGCAGTGCGGGGGCGCTTACTCCCTACGAGCAGTACTTC. Its translation: CASSAGALTPYEQYF. This rearrangement joins TRBV2 to TRBJ2-7; D may correspond to TRBD1 or TRBD2 (6 bases each). The CDR3 is 15 amino acids. V lost 4 bases and J 2 bases, leaving 15 bases between the germline ends. From germline, CDR1 is SNHLY and CDR2 FYNNEI.

There are a few counts of this clonotype. The J gene is TRBJ1-3, the V gene TRBV12-3 or TRBV12-4; no clear D gene. The CDR3 extends over 13 amino acids. V was trimmed by 2 bases and J by 3 bases, leaving 5 bases between them. The CDR3 nucleotides read TGTGCCAGCAGTTTACAAAGTGGAAACACCATATATTTT. As protein: CASSLQSGNTIYF.

This clonotype has ten or more counts. The rearrangement uses TRBV25-1 and TRBJ2-7, with D unclear. The germline V gene has CDR1 MGHDK and CDR2 SYGVNS. The CDR3 consists of 11 residues. Trimming cost V 4 bases and J 2 bases, with 3 bases left between them. CDR3 sequence: CASSAAYEQYF. The CDR3, as DNA: TGTGCCAGCAGTGCCGCCTACGAGCAGTACTTC.

There are a few counts of this clonotype. V and J are TRBV2 and TRBJ1-5; the D is unclear. Trimming took off 3 bases at V and 0 bases at J, with 9 bases between the two ends. Germline assignment: CDR1 SNHLY and CDR2 FYNNEI. The CDR3 consists of 15 residues. The CDR3: CASSDWQASNQPQHF. CDR3 DNA sequence: TGTGCCAGCAGTGACTGGCAAGCTAGCAATCAGCCCCAGCATTTT.

This clonotype was picked up many times. The chain carries TRBV12-3 or TRBV12-4 and TRBJ2-5; D gene uncertain. The V end was cut by 8 bases, the J end by 5 bases, with 9 bases between. This CDR3 has 11 amino acids. The CDR3 DNA follows: TGTGCCAGCGGACCATACGAGACCCAGTACTTC. Its translation: CASGPYETQYF.

In its sample, this clonotype was seen a few times. The V gene is TRBV6-5, the J gene TRBJ2-2, with 9 bases matching TRBD1. CDR3 length equals 15 residues. The V segment lost 6 bases and the J segment 7 bases; nucleotides outside the gene matches: 9. The V gene's germline CDR1 is MNHEY and CDR2 SVGAGI. The CDR3: CASSGTGGADGELFF. DNA for the CDR3: TGTGCCAGCAGCGGCACAGGGGGCGCGGACGGGGAGCTGTTTTTT.

In its sample, this clonotype was seen many times. This chain connects TRBV29-1 to TRBJ2-1; 7 bases line up with TRBD2. The CDR3 has 13 amino acids. The germline V gene has CDR1 SQVTM and CDR2 ANQGSEA. V gave up 4 bases and J gave up 6 bases; unmatched junction bases: 6. The CDR3 DNA sequence: TGCAGCGTTGTGGGGGGGGTCTCCAATGAGCAGTTCTTC. Its protein is CSVVGGVSNEQFF.

This clonotype rates as medium-sized (0.01 to 0.1%). One end of the junction varies from germline; a read error may be responsible. This chain joins TRBV12-5 and TRBJ2-3; 11 bases match TRBD1. The CDR3 length is 15 residues. Germline assignment: CDR1 LGHNT and CDR2 FRNRAP. The CDR3 protein is CASGLGQGGTDTQYF. DNA of the CDR3: TGTGCTAGTGGGTTGGGACAGGGGGGCACAGATACGCAGTATTTT.

The chain joins TRBV5-8 to TRBJ1-1, with D possibly being TRBD1 (6 bases). Germline CDR1 is SGHTS and CDR2 is YDEGEE. This CDR3 is built from 15 residues. V lost 4 bases and J 5 bases, leaving 18 bases between the germline ends. The CDR3 reads CASSGGYQRWTEAFF. Here the CDR3 DNA reads TGTGCCAGCAGCGGGGGCTATCAGAGGTGGACTGAAGCTTTCTTT.